The clone carrying this T cell receptor (beta chain) was picked up a small number of times. Its matching antigen is unknown. The authors reverse transcribed all of the isolated RNA, so sequencing captured expressed TCRB transcripts. Profiled with immunoSEQ multiplex PCR; TCRdb holds only in-frame clones, not every one. The data show under 450,000 clones, with 14% seen just once and approximately 0.035% held by the top ten. These data originate in a study of beta chain features in type 1 diabetes. General study points: Across all four CD4+ subsets, people with type 1 diabetes showed modestly shorter TCRB CDR3s.

V shed 5 bases and J shed 0 bases, with 14 bases lying between them. In germline, CDR1 is SEHNR, CDR2 FQNEAQ (reference sequence). The CDR3 is 16 amino acids. This receptor was taken from a man aged 30 to 45 in good health. The V call is TRBV7-9, the J call TRBJ2-1; no clear D gene. The sample comprised naive CD4+ T cells from blood. The CDR3 nucleotides read TGTGCCAGCAGCCCATCTCCGGGTAGCTCCTACAATGAGCAGTTCTTC. It yields the protein CASSPSPGSSYNEQFF.